The present T cell receptor beta chain was sequenced within a study of cytotoxic CD8 clonotypes in ibrutinib-treated CLL. Study summary: Overall, 24 responses were partial and 2 complete; following median about 70 months, about 15 patients stayed remitted and roughly twelve progressed. Among the samples, the mean was roughly 260,000 productive templates and 94,082 productive rearrangements. Regarding the study as a whole: Higher clonality was seen at ibrutinib response and a return toward baseline at progression.

Only a few counts were recorded for this clone. The antigen remains unidentified. J was trimmed by 7 bases and V by 0 bases; bases with no gene match: 8. Germline V lookup: CDR1 MNHEY, CDR2 SVGAGI. The CDR3 covers 16 residues. Target depth was 1 in 200,000 to 1 in 1 million T cells, about 10x per clonotype. Profiled with immunoSEQ multiplex PCR; TCRdb holds only in-frame clones, not every one. The sample consists of around 41,000 clones, around 70% of them appearing once. The specimen comprised PBMCs, sampled at disease progression, from a patient treated with ibrutinib. The origin of this receptor is a human donor with chronic lymphocytic leukemia. This chain connects TRBV6-5 to TRBJ2-2; TRBD1 aligns across 7 bases. In DNA form, the CDR3 reads TGTGCCAGCAGTTACTCGGTCGGGACAGCCTACGGGGAGCTGTTTTTT. Amino acids: CASSYSVGTAYGELFF.